This T cell receptor (beta chain) was documented in a study of T cells in Graves' hyperthyroidism and ophthalmopathy. Overall study results and limits: Peripheral blood also featured most of the thyroid clonotypes expanded above 0.001.

This clonotype was observed many times. Antigen specificity is unknown. Diagnoses were established using clinical symptoms, serum thyroxine and TRAb, thyroid ultrasound and orbital computed tomography. CDR3 length equals 12 residues. Per germline, CDR1 WSHSY and CDR2 SAAADI. V gave up 2 bases and J gave up 8 bases, with 9 bases separating them. RNA transcripts yielded amplified TCR beta CDR3 regions. HTBI primers were employed in a first-round RT-PCR of the TCR CDR3. TCRdb re-analysed the multiplex PCR reads in MiXCR, keeping a single row per CDR3 protein. This table holds approximately 870,000 distinct CDR3 sequences, 38% found once.

This clonotype was obtained from a man younger than 30 with Graves' hyperthyroidism. Sequencing was performed on blood. V and J are TRBV10-2 and TRBJ1-2, with D unresolved. The CDR3 protein is CASSEGASGYTF. CDR3 bases: TGCGCCAGCAGTGAGGGTGCCAGCGGCTACACCTTC.